This TCR beta chain was identified in a study of a mutant IDH1 vaccine in newly diagnosed glioma. Background on the study: Vaccinations were initiated 4-6 weeks following radiotherapy alone, or were given together with temozolomide cycles. Prior therapy was radiotherapy, temozolomide, or both; most received both.

Here immunoSEQ multiplex PCR was the method, and the copy in TCRdb shows in-frame clones only, minus some. Of roughly 74,000 clones listed, approximately 85% are singletons. Sample time point: week 23, last vaccination. Topical imiquimod accompanied each vaccine dose, which consisted of 300 ug of mutant IDH1 20-mer peptide. On this clone: The antigen is unknown. Germline and junction disagree at one end, which may indicate a read error.

Study conclusions and caveats: The vaccine induced immune responses, and these occurred in more than 80% of patients. It seemed that pseudoprogression was not linked to changes in the top peripheral T cell clonotypes.

Germline CDR1 SQVTM, CDR2 ANQGSEA. This CDR3 is 12 amino acids long. The chain joins TRBV29-1 to TRBJ2-7; TRBD1 matches at 7 bases. The sequence was obtained from a man aged 25-45 years with glioma. Some clones in this sample may be carry-over from other donors' samples. The sample consisted of PBMCs, taken from a glioma patient whose treatment included an IDH1 peptide vaccine. The CDR3 nucleotides read TGCAGCGTTAAAGACAGGGAATACGAGCAGTACTTC. Encoded protein: CSVKDREYEQYF.